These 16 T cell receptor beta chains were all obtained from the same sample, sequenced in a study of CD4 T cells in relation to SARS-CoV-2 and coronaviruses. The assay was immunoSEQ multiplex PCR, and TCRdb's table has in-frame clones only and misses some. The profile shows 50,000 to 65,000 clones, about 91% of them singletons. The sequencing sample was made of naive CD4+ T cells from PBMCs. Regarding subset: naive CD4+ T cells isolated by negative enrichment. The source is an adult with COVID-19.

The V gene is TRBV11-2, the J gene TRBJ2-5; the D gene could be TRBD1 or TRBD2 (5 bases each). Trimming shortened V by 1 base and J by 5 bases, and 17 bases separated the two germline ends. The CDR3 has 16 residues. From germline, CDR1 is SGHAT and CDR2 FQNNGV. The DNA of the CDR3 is TGTGCCAGCAGCTTAGTTTCCGGGGCGGTTAAGGAGACCCAGTACTTC. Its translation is CASSLVSGAVKETQYF.

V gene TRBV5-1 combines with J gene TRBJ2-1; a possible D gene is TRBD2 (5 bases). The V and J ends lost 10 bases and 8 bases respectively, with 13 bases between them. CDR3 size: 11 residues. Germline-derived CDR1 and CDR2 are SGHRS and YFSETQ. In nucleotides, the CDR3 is TGCGCCTCGTCCCTAGCTGATGAGCAGTTCTTC. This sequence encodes CASSLADEQFF.

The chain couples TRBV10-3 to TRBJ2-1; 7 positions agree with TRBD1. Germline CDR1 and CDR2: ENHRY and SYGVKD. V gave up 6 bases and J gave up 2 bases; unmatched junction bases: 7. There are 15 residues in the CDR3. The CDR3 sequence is CAISVLGTAYNEQFF. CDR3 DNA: TGTGCCATCAGCGTGTTGGGGACAGCCTACAATGAGCAGTTCTTC.

CDR3: CARTEVEAFF. In DNA form, the CDR3 reads TGTGCCAGGACGGAAGTTGAAGCTTTCTTT. V gene TRBV27 combines with J gene TRBJ1-1; no clear D gene. The CDR3 contains 10 residues. Germline values: CDR1 MNHEY, CDR2 SMNVEV (reference sequence). With 9 bases removed from V and 7 bases from J, the gap between germline ends came to 9 bases.

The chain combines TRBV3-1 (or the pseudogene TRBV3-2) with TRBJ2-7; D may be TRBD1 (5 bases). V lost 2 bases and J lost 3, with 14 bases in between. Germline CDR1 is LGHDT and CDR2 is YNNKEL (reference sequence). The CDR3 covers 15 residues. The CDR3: CASSQTGGPFYEQYF. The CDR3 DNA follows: TGTGCCAGCAGCCAAACAGGCGGACCATTCTACGAGCAGTACTTC.

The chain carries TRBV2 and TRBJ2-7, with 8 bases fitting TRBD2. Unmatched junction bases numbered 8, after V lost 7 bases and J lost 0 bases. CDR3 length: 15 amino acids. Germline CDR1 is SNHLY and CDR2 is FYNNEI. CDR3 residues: CASNPDSGASYEQYF. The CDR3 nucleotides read TGTGCCAGCAACCCCGATAGCGGGGCCTCCTACGAGCAGTACTTC.

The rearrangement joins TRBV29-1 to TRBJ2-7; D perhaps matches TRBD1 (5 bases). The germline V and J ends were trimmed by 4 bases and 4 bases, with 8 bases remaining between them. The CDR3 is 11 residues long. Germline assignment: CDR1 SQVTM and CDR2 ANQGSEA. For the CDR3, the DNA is TGCAGCGTTGCCCAGGGTTACGAGCAGTACTTC. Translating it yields CSVAQGYEQYF.

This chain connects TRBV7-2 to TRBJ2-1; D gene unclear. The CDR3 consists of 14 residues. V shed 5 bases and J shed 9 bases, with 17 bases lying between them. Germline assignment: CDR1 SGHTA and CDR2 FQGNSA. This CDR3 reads CASSLRTDAAEQFF. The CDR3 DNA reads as TGTGCCAGCAGCCTAAGGACCGACGCAGCTGAGCAGTTCTTC.

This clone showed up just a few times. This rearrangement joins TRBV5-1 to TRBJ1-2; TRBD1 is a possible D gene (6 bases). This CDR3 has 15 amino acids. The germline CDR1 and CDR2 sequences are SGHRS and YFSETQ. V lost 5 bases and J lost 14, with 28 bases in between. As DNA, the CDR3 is TGCGCCAGCAGGCCCGAAACTGGGACACCAGGAGGTATGACCTTC. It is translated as CASRPETGTPGGMTF.

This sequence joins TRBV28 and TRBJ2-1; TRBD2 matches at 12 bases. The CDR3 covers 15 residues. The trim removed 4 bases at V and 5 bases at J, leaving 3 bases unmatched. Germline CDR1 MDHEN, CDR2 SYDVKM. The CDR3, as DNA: TGTGCCAGCAGTTCTAGCGGGAGGGCCAACAATGAGCAGTTCTTC. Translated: CASSSSGRANNEQFF. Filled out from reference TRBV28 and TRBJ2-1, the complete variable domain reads DVKVTQSSRYLVKRTGEKVFLECVQDMDHENMFWYRQDPGLGLRLIYFSYDVKMKEKGDIPEGYSVSREKKERFSLILESASTNQTSMYLCASSSSGRANNEQFFGPGTRLTVL.

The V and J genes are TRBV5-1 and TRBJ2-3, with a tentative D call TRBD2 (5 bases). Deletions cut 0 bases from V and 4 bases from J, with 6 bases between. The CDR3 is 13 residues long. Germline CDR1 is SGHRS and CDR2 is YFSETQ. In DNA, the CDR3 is TGCGCCAGCAGCTTGGGAGGGTCAGATACGCAGTATTTT. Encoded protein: CASSLGGSDTQYF. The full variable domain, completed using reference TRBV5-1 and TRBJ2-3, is KAGVTQTPRYLIKTRGQQVTLSCSPISGHRSVSWYQQTPGQGLQFLFEYFSETQRNKGNFPGRFSGRQFSNSRSEMNVSTLELGDSALYLCASSLGGSDTQYFGPGTRLTVL.

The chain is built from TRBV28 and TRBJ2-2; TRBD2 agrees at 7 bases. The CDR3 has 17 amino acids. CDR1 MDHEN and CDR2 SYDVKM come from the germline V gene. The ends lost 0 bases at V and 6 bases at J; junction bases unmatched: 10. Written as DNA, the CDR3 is TGTGCCAGCAGTTTATGGGGGGGGAGGGACTCTCCCGGGGAGCTGTTTTTT. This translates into CASSLWGGRDSPGELFF.

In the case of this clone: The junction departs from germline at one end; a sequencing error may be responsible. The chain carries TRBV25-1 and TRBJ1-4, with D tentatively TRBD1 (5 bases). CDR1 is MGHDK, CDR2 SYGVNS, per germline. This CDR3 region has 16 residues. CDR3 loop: CASSEHRVGPKEKLFF. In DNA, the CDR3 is TGTGCCAGCAGTGAACACCGAGTGGGGCCTAAAGAAAAACTGTTTTTT.

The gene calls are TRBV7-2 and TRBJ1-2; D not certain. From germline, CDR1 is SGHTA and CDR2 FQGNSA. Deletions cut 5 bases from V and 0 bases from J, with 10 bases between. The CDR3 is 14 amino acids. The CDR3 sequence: CASSRGVANYGYTF. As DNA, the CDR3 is TGTGCCAGCAGCCGCGGGGTAGCTAACTATGGCTACACCTTC.

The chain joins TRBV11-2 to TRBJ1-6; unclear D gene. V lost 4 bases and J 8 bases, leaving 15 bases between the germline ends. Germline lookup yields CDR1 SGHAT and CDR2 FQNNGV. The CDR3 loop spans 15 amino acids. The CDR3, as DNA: TGTGCCAGCAGCTGGGGTGAGGGAGGACATTCACCCCTCCACTTT. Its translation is CASSWGEGGHSPLHF.

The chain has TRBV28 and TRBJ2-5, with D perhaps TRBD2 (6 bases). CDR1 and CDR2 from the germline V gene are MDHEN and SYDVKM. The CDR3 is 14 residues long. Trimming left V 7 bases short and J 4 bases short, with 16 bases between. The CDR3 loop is CASILRGGGETQYF. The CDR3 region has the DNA TGTGCCAGCATTCTGAGGGGAGGAGGAGAGACCCAGTACTTC. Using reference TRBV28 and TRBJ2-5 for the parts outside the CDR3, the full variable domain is DVKVTQSSRYLVKRTGEKVFLECVQDMDHENMFWYRQDPGLGLRLIYFSYDVKMKEKGDIPEGYSVSREKKERFSLILESASTNQTSMYLCASILRGGGETQYFGPGTRLLVL.